What follows describes a single T cell receptor beta chain. This CDR3 spans 16 amino acids. Germline V gene sequence: CDR1 LNHNV, CDR2 YYDKDF (reference sequence). Trimming shortened V by 1 base and J by 2 bases, and 12 bases separated the two germline ends. In the original workflow: How many nucleated cells were present was estimated from reference gene primer amplification. Method: immunoSEQ multiplex PCR; TCRdb's copy keeps in-frame clones and lacks some. V and J calls and clone size follow that table, whereas D and trimming were derived from the DNA. This sample has approximately 300,000 clones, with about 89% found just once. This specimen belongs to a study of blood T cell repertoires in COVID-19. In the study overall: Researchers got acute and convalescent COVID-19 samples from the United States, Italy and Spain. Nucleic acid was either cDNA or gDNA, and it came from T cells, B-cell-depleted T cells, or PBMCs.

The V call is TRBV15, the J call TRBJ1-5; D perhaps matches TRBD1 (5 bases). The sequence was collected from a man aged 30 to 45 with acute or convalescent COVID-19. Sequenced: peripheral blood. The CDR3 sequence is CATSRVRGWGNQPQHF. For the CDR3, the DNA is TGTGCCACCAGCAGAGTGCGGGGCTGGGGCAATCAGCCCCAGCATTTT.